Each of the 7 T cell receptor beta chains below was sequenced from the same sample in a study of blood T cells in healthy people across ages. A second PCR of about 7 to 11 cycles used a sample-barcoded 5' primer and a J-beta primer mix. TCRdb re-called the 5' RACE reads with MiXCR, one entry per CDR3 protein. The table lists 1.5 million to 2 million distinct CDR3 sequences, just under 50% of them singletons. Sequencing was carried out using blood. The receptors stem from a woman aged 40 to 50 in good health.

This clonotype was seen a handful of times. V and J are TRBV20-1 and TRBJ2-5, with 8 bases that match TRBD1. This CDR3 comprises 14 residues. The trim removed 6 bases at V and 5 bases at J, leaving 11 bases unmatched. Germline V gene sequence: CDR1 DFQATT, CDR2 SNEGSKA (reference sequence). CDR3 region: CSAVKTGVVETQYF. CDR3 DNA: TGCAGTGCGGTGAAGACAGGGGTGGTGGAGACCCAGTACTTC.

The chain combines TRBV28 with TRBJ2-7; TRBD2 matches 7 bases. This CDR3 spans 14 amino acids. The V segment lost 8 bases and the J segment 5 bases; nucleotides outside the gene matches: 12. Germline V CDR1 and CDR2: MDHEN, SYDVKM. The CDR3 DNA is TGTGCCAGCCGGCCCGGGGGGAGTATCCACGAGCAGTACTTC. This translates into CASRPGGSIHEQYF.

The chain joins TRBV7-9 to TRBJ2-7; TRBD2 matches 12 bases. V gave up 6 bases and J gave up 3 bases; unmatched junction bases: 6. This CDR3 region has 15 residues. Looked up from germline, CDR1 is SEHNR and CDR2 is FQNEAQ (reference sequence). The CDR3 here is CASRRGTSGLYEQYF. For the CDR3, the DNA is TGTGCCAGCAGGCGAGGGACTAGCGGGCTCTACGAGCAGTACTTC. The entire variable domain, with the rest obtained from reference TRBV7-9 and TRBJ2-7, is as follows: DTGVSQNPRHKITKRGQNVTFRCDPISEHNRLYWYRQTLGQGPEFLTYFQNEAQLEKSRLLSDRFSAERPKGSFSTLEIQRTEQGDSAMYLCASRRGTSGLYEQYFGPGTRLTVT.

The chain joins TRBV7-9 to TRBJ1-1; D possibly corresponds to TRBD1 (6 bases). Germline V CDR1 and CDR2: SEHNR, FQNEAQ (reference sequence). The CDR3 runs 15 residues. V was trimmed by 1 base and J by 1 base, leaving 10 bases between them. CDR3 amino acids: CASSLGYRENTEAFF. CDR3 nucleotide sequence: TGTGCCAGCAGCTTAGGGTACAGGGAGAACACTGAAGCTTTCTTT.

This chain links TRBV20-1 with TRBJ1-1; D not resolved. From germline, CDR1 is DFQATT and CDR2 SNEGSKA (reference sequence). The CDR3 sequence is 16 residues long. Trimming removed 4 bases from V and 1 base from J, with 19 bases in between. CDR3 amino acids: CSAKVGRTFKNTEAFF. In DNA, the CDR3 is TGCAGTGCTAAGGTGGGCCGAACATTTAAGAACACTGAAGCTTTCTTT.

The chain employs TRBV6-5 and TRBJ2-6; no definite D call. CDR1 and CDR2 (germline): MNHEY, SVGAGI. The CDR3 runs 15 residues. The V end lost 6 bases, the J end lost 0 bases, and 9 bases lay between the germline ends. CDR3 protein: CASSLWTSGANVLTF. In nucleotides, the CDR3 is TGTGCCAGCAGCCTATGGACCTCTGGGGCCAACGTCCTGACTTTC.

V gene TRBV7-3 combines with J gene TRBJ1-1; 11 nucleotides line up with TRBD1. In germline, CDR1 is SGHTA, CDR2 FQGTGA. Trimming at V came to 5 bases and at J to 4 bases, leaving 3 bases not matched to a gene. This CDR3 contains 14 residues. For the CDR3, the DNA is TGTGCCAGCAGCATGGGACAGGGGGGCACTGAAGCTTTCTTT. Translation: CASSMGQGGTEAFF.